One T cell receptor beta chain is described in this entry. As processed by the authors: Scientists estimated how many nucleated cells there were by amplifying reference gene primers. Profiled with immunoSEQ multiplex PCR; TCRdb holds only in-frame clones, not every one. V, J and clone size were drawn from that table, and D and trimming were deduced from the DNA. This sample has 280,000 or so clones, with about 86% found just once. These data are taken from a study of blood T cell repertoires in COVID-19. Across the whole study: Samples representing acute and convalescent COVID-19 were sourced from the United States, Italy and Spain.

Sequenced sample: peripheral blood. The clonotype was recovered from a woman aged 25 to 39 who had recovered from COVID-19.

CDR3 amino acids: CASSPVRTVDTEAFF. CDR3 in DNA: TGTGCCAGCTCACCGGTCAGGACAGTCGACACTGAAGCTTTCTTT. J is TRBJ1-1 and V is TRBV18, with D possibly TRBD1 on 6 matching bases. Germline V gene sequence: CDR1 KGHSH, CDR2 LQKENI. The germline V and J ends were trimmed by 3 bases and 3 bases, with 14 bases remaining between them. CDR3 length: 15 amino acids.